Each of the 28 T cell receptor beta chains below was sequenced from the same sample in a study of chemoradiotherapy in HPV16-positive cancers. TCRdb's table, derived via immunoSEQ multiplex PCR, lists solely in-frame clones and lacks some. The table includes about 15,000 clones, roughly 79% detected once. Sampling was performed from a patient who underwent chemoradiotherapy. All receptors derive from a human donor with HPV-associated anogenital cancer.

Details on this clone: Given the absence of the conserved phenylalanine or tryptophan at the CDR3 end, a read error is likely. It is unclear where the CDR3 begins or ends on the DNA, so no DNA is shown, and the CDR3 is as TCRdb lists it. The chain has TRBV6-1 and TRBJ1-2. A total of 11 residues make up the CDR3, ends included. CDR1 MNHNS and CDR2 SASEGT come from the germline V gene. CDR3 amino acids: CALMGGGDKPM.

The J gene is TRBJ1-6, the V gene TRBV6-5; maybe TRBD1 (6 bases). CDR3 length: 13 amino acids. CDR1 and CDR2 from the germline V gene are MNHEY and SVGAGI. The V end was cut by 6 bases, the J end by 7 bases, with 10 bases between. The CDR3 region has the DNA TGTGCCAGCAGAGTAACAGGGAATTCACCCCTCCACTTT. Its protein is CASRVTGNSPLHF.

The chain has TRBV5-5 and TRBJ2-7, with TRBD2 identical over 15 bases. With 4 bases clipped from V and 0 bases from J, the junction kept 8 bases outside the gene matches. CDR3 length equals 18 residues. The germline V gene encodes CDR1 SGHKS and CDR2 YYEKEE (reference sequence). As DNA, the CDR3 is TGTGCCAGCAGCCGGCGGGGACTAGCGGGGGGAAGCTCCTACGAGCAGTACTTC. This translates into CASSRRGLAGGSSYEQYF.

The chain carries TRBV12-5 and TRBJ2-3; unclear D gene. Trimming removed 4 bases at V and 2 bases at J, with 4 bases between. Germline V gene sequence: CDR1 LGHNT, CDR2 FRNRAP. This CDR3 has 12 residues. CDR3 bases: TGTGCTAGTGGTTCACCCACAGATACGCAGTATTTT. Its translation is CASGSPTDTQYF.

The chain has TRBV18 and TRBJ1-1, with D maybe TRBD1 (5 bases). V was clipped by 3 bases and J by 0 bases, with 11 bases between them. Per the germline V gene, CDR1 is KGHSH and CDR2 is LQKENI. The CDR3 sequence is 15 residues long. CDR3 DNA: TGTGCCAGCTCACCGCCCTCGACAGTGAACACTGAAGCTTTCTTT. It specifies CASSPPSTVNTEAFF.

V gene TRBV11-2 combines with J gene TRBJ1-1; the D gene is possibly TRBD1 (6 bases). V gave up 5 bases and J gave up 1 base, with 17 bases separating them. CDR1 and CDR2 (germline): SGHAT, FQNNGV. The CDR3 length is 16 residues. The CDR3 region is CASSPKYRARNTEAFF. CDR3 DNA sequence: TGTGCCAGCAGCCCTAAATACAGGGCCAGGAACACTGAAGCTTTCTTT.

The rearrangement joins TRBV16 to TRBJ2-7; 10 bases line up with TRBD2. CDR1 and CDR2 from the germline V gene are KGHSY and FQNENV. CDR3 size: 12 residues. The trim removed 5 bases at V and 7 bases at J, leaving 2 bases unmatched. Here the CDR3 reads CASSIAGGEQYF. The CDR3 nucleotides are TGTGCCAGCAGCATAGCGGGAGGTGAGCAGTACTTC.

The rearrangement links TRBV11-3 to TRBJ2-3; 9 bases are shared with TRBD2. After removal of 1 base from V and 2 bases from J, the junction contained 10 bases not matched to a gene. The CDR3 has 18 amino acids. Germline V gene lookup returns CDR1 SGHNT and CDR2 YENEEA. CDR3 sequence (DNA): TGTGCCAGCAGCTTAGGGTTAGCGGGAGTATCCATCACAGATACGCAGTATTTT. It codes for CASSLGLAGVSITDTQYF.

V gene TRBV10-2 combines with J gene TRBJ1-1; D unclear. CDR3 length: 13 residues. The V and J ends lost 11 bases and 1 base respectively, with 14 bases between them. CDR1 is WSHSY and CDR2 is SAAADI in the germline V gene. CDR3 sequence: CACSVAGNTEAFF. The CDR3 DNA is TGCGCCTGCTCAGTCGCTGGGAACACTGAAGCTTTCTTT.

The table lists this clone with a few counts. This rearrangement joins TRBV9 to TRBJ2-3, with TRBD2 matching over 13 bases. The germline gives CDR1 SGDLS, CDR2 YYNGEE. The CDR3 totals 15 residues. The trim removed 8 bases at V and 0 bases at J, leaving 3 bases unmatched. CDR3: CARGTSGTSTDTQYF. CDR3 DNA: TGTGCCAGAGGGACTAGCGGGACAAGCACAGATACGCAGTATTTT.

This clone has a handful of counts. Here the CDR3 DNA reads TGTGCCAGCAGGGGACTTGCGTCCTACGAGCAGTACTTC. This encodes CASRGLASYEQYF. The chain couples TRBV6-5 to TRBJ2-7; possible D gene TRBD2, 6 bases. Germline-derived CDR1 and CDR2 are MNHEY and SVGAGI. This CDR3 spans 13 amino acids. V gave up 6 bases and J gave up 1 base, with 10 bases separating them.

This sequence joins TRBV7-9 and TRBJ2-3, with D unclear. Germline V CDR1 and CDR2: SEHNR, FQNEAQ (reference sequence). Trimming took off 3 bases at V and 3 bases at J, with 13 bases between the two ends. The CDR3 length is 15 residues. CDR3 coding DNA: TGTGCCAGCAGCTTGGGCCAGCAGAGGACAGATACGCAGTATTTT. Translating gives CASSLGQQRTDTQYF. The full variable domain, in which reference TRBV7-9 and TRBJ2-3 provide the parts outside the CDR3, is DTGVSQNPRHKITKRGQNVTFRCDPISEHNRLYWYRQTLGQGPEFLTYFQNEAQLEKSRLLSDRFSAERPKGSFSTLEIQRTEQGDSAMYLCASSLGQQRTDTQYFGPGTRLTVL.

V is TRBV28 and J is TRBJ1-2; D uncertain. Trimming cost V 5 bases and J 4 bases, with 14 bases left between them. Per germline, CDR1 MDHEN and CDR2 SYDVKM. The CDR3 sequence is 14 residues long. CDR3 coding DNA: TGTGCCAGCAGTACAGTATCCGTCACCTATGGCTACACCTTC. It specifies CASSTVSVTYGYTF.

The chain has TRBV5-1 and TRBJ2-3; TRBD1 matches 7 bases. CDR1 SGHRS and CDR2 YFSETQ come from the germline V gene. The CDR3 spans 16 residues. Trimming removed 1 base from V and 4 bases from J; junction bases left unmatched: 9. The CDR3 protein is CASSLPPGQAADTQYF. In DNA form, the CDR3 reads TGCGCCAGCAGCTTGCCCCCCGGACAGGCCGCAGATACGCAGTATTTT.

The genes are TRBV18 and TRBJ1-2; unclear D gene. CDR3 length: 12 amino acids. The V end lost 2 bases, the J end lost 8 bases, and 9 bases lay between the germline ends. The germline V gene encodes CDR1 KGHSH and CDR2 LQKENI. The CDR3 region is CASSPEQSGYTF. CDR3 bases: TGTGCCAGCTCACCAGAGCAGTCCGGCTACACCTTC. Drawing the rest from reference TRBV18 and TRBJ1-2, the complete variable domain is NAGVMQNPRHLVRRRGQEARLRCSPMKGHSHVYWYRQLPEEGLKFMVYLQKENIIDESGMPKERFSAEFPKEGPSILRIQQVVRGDSAAYFCASSPEQSGYTFGSGTRLTVV.

This chain's CDR3 is CASGLETSGRDFLYNEQFF. Written as DNA, the CDR3 is TGTGCTAGTGGTTTGGAGACTAGCGGGAGGGATTTCTTATACAATGAGCAGTTCTTC. J is TRBJ2-1 and V is TRBV12-5; 14 bases line up with TRBD2. Per germline, CDR1 LGHNT and CDR2 FRNRAP. The CDR3 is 19 residues long. Trimming removed 1 base from V and 4 bases from J; junction bases left unmatched: 9.

The chain is built from TRBV9 and TRBJ1-2, with a possible D match to TRBD1 (5 bases). V shed 4 bases and J shed 8 bases, with 24 bases lying between them. The CDR3 extends over 16 amino acids. The germline V gene has CDR1 SGDLS and CDR2 YYNGEE. CDR3 nucleotides: TGTGCCAGCAGCTCCCAGCCCGGCAGGGCCACTATGGGCTACACCTTC. Protein sequence: CASSSQPGRATMGYTF.

This chain uses TRBV4-1 with TRBJ2-5; D unresolved. Deletions cut 4 bases from V and 2 bases from J, with 17 bases between. Germline CDR1 MGHRA, CDR2 YSYEKL. The CDR3 extends over 16 amino acids. The CDR3 nucleotides are TGCGCCAGCAGCCGCGCGGTCATCACCGGGCAAGAGACCCAGTACTTC. Its translation: CASSRAVITGQETQYF.

Here the CDR3 DNA reads TGTGCCAGCAGCCAAGACATCAACACTGAAGCTTTCTTT. Its protein is CASSQDINTEAFF. This rearrangement joins TRBV7-6 to TRBJ1-1, with D hard to call. CDR1 SGHVS and CDR2 FNYEAQ come from the germline V gene. The ends were cut back, 5 bases at V and 2 bases at J, with 9 bases in the middle. The CDR3 totals 13 residues.

The V call is TRBV30, the J call TRBJ2-2; D assignment may be TRBD1 or TRBD2 (6 bases each). Trimming pared 3 bases from V and 6 bases from J, leaving 17 bases between. This CDR3 has 15 amino acids. The germline CDR1 and CDR2 sequences are GTSNPN and SVGIG (reference sequence). Here the CDR3 reads CAWRAGGLIAGELFF. CDR3 sequence (DNA): TGTGCCTGGAGGGCCGGGGGCTTAATAGCCGGGGAGCTGTTTTTT.

J is TRBJ2-2 and V is TRBV4-2; 15 bases align to TRBD2. The J segment lost 2 bases and the V segment lost 4 bases, leaving 5 bases of the junction unmatched. Looked up from germline, CDR1 is LGHNA and CDR2 is YNFKEQ. This CDR3 spans 18 amino acids. CDR3 in amino acids: CASSLGTSGRSNTGELFF. The CDR3 DNA is TGTGCCAGCAGCCTAGGGACTAGCGGGAGGTCAAACACCGGGGAGCTGTTTTTT.

The chain is built from TRBV28 and TRBJ1-3; 7 bases align to TRBD1. Looked up from germline, CDR1 is MDHEN and CDR2 is SYDVKM. This CDR3 has 17 residues. The V gene end was trimmed by 6 bases and the J gene end by 2 bases; junction bases not matched to a gene: 13. This CDR3 is CASSLDQTGSTGNTIYF. In DNA, the CDR3 is TGTGCCAGCAGCCTTGATCAGACAGGGAGCACTGGAAACACCATATATTTT.

This clone was detected only once. The chain carries TRBV14 and TRBJ1-6, with TRBD1 matching over 9 bases. V was pared by 4 bases and J by 11 bases, with 12 bases of the junction left unmatched. Germline CDR1 is SGHDN and CDR2 is FVKESK. CDR3 length: 16 amino acids. CDR3 loop: CASSPSARDRDTPLHF. CDR3 nucleotides: TGTGCCAGCAGCCCGTCCGCAAGGGACAGGGATACACCCCTCCACTTT.

V and J are TRBV25-1 and TRBJ2-5; 9 nucleotides align to TRBD1. Germline CDR1 reads MGHDK; CDR2 reads SYGVNS. This CDR3 has 17 amino acids. Trimming took 6 bases from V and 3 from J; bases not matched to a gene: 14. CDR3 nucleotide sequence: TGTGCCAGCAGCGACCTAATGGCAGGACAGGGGAAAGAGACCCAGTACTTC. The encoded protein is CASSDLMAGQGKETQYF.

The J gene is TRBJ1-3, the V gene TRBV2; 7 bases map to TRBD1. There are 16 residues in the CDR3. Germline CDR1 is SNHLY and CDR2 is FYNNEI. With V trimmed by 0 bases and J by 7 bases, 9 bases remained unmatched. The CDR3 region has the DNA TGTGCCAGCAGTGAAGCCGACAGGGTAAAAAGGAACACCATATATTTT. Its translation is CASSEADRVKRNTIYF.

The gene calls are TRBV5-4 and TRBJ2-5, with 8 positions matching TRBD2. Unmatched junction bases numbered 7, after V lost 3 bases and J lost 3 bases. Germline CDR1 is SGHNT and CDR2 is YYREEE (reference sequence). The CDR3 has 15 amino acids. This CDR3 reads CASSSGLVAKETQYF. CDR3 nucleotides: TGTGCCAGCAGCTCGGGACTAGTGGCAAAAGAGACCCAGTACTTC.

DNA of the CDR3: TGTGCCAGCAGCCCCAAACAGGGGCCTTATGGCTACACCTTC. Encoded protein: CASSPKQGPYGYTF. V and J are TRBV7-9 and TRBJ1-2; 7 bases are a match to TRBD1. This CDR3 contains 14 residues. The trim removed 5 bases at V and 5 bases at J, leaving 8 bases unmatched. Germline V CDR1 and CDR2: SEHNR, FQNEAQ (reference sequence).

The V and J genes are TRBV23-1 and TRBJ2-7, with D unresolved. TRBV23-1 is filed as an ORF, its function uncertain. The CDR3 totals 19 residues. The V end was cut by 1 base, the J end by 0 bases, with 22 bases between. CDR3 amino acids: CASSQCYSLHMQSSYEQYF. The DNA of the CDR3 is TGCGCCAGCAGTCAATGCTACAGCCTTCACATGCAAAGCTCCTACGAGCAGTACTTC.